Following are 4 T cell receptor beta chains from one sample sequenced in a study of blood T cell repertoires in COVID-19. TCRdb's table, derived via immunoSEQ multiplex PCR, lists solely in-frame clones and lacks some. The sample carries about 69,000 clones, around three quarters recorded once. What was sequenced was peripheral blood. These receptors came from a man aged 55 to 70 with acute or convalescent COVID-19.

The V and J genes are TRBV30 and TRBJ1-1, with a possible D match to TRBD1 (6 bases). The CDR3 spans 14 residues. V lost 6 bases and J lost 0, with 14 bases in between. The germline V gene encodes CDR1 GTSNPN and CDR2 SVGIG (reference sequence). The CDR3 region is CACVLRGMNTEAFF. CDR3 in DNA: TGTGCCTGCGTTTTAAGGGGGATGAACACTGAAGCTTTCTTT.

The V and J genes are TRBV6-5 and TRBJ1-6; D ambiguous. The CDR3 has 13 amino acids. Per the germline V gene, CDR1 is MNHEY and CDR2 is SVGAGI. V was shortened by 11 bases and J by 7 bases, with 15 bases between the two germline ends. DNA for the CDR3: TGTGCCTCCCAGCGAGACGACAATTCACCCCTCCACTTT. This encodes CASQRDDNSPLHF.

CDR3 DNA sequence: TGTGCCAGCAGACTAGATAGCAATCAGCCCCAGCATTTT. Protein sequence: CASRLDSNQPQHF. This sequence joins TRBV6-5 and TRBJ1-5, with D hard to call. The CDR3 is made up of 13 amino acids. The germline V gene has CDR1 MNHEY and CDR2 SVGAGI. V lost 6 bases and J lost 0, with 6 bases in between.

J is TRBJ1-1 and V is TRBV4-2; TRBD1 agrees at 8 bases. Germline CDR1 and CDR2: LGHNA and YNFKEQ. This CDR3 is built from 15 residues. V shed 0 bases, J shed 8 bases, and the junction held 8 bases outside the gene matches. The CDR3 nucleotides read TGTGCCAGCAGCCAAGAGCGGACAGGGAAGACCGAAGCTTTCTTT. It yields the protein CASSQERTGKTEAFF.